The next 13 T cell receptor beta chains were all read from a single sample in a study of CD8+ T cells in alopecia areata. Documented treatment: oral pan-JAK inhibitor, 5-10 mg twice daily. After isolation, RNA underwent reverse transcription to generate cDNA as the sequencing template. Using immunoSEQ multiplex PCR, the repertoire was profiled, and TCRdb retains in-frame clones only, with some absent. Of some 130,000 clones detected, about 51% appear once; the ten largest clones hold roughly 15%. This specimen was CD8+ T cells sorted from blood, taken at week 4, from a patient treated with tofacitinib. The receptor source for this set is a human donor with alopecia areata.

This clone is a singleton in its sample. Other DNA sequences in the same sample also yield this CDR3. This chain joins TRBV6-1 and TRBJ1-1; the D is unclear. V lost 4 bases and J 5 bases, leaving 11 bases between the germline ends. This CDR3 has 13 amino acids. Germline CDR1 is MNHNS and CDR2 is SASEGT. The CDR3: CASSGIGVTEAFF. In DNA form, the CDR3 reads TGTGCCAGCAGTGGAATTGGGGTGACTGAAGCTTTCTTT.

V is TRBV14 and J is TRBJ2-1; D is possibly TRBD2 (6 bases). Germline CDR1 SGHDN, CDR2 FVKESK. The CDR3 runs to 13 residues. Trimming removed 0 bases from V and 15 bases from J, with 15 bases in between. The CDR3 coding sequence is TGTGCCAGCAGCCAAGATCTCCGGGGAGGCTGGTTCTTC. Residues: CASSQDLRGGWFF. The entire variable domain, with the rest obtained from reference TRBV14 and TRBJ2-1, is as follows: EAGVTQFPSHSVIEKGQTVTLRCDPISGHDNLYWYRRVMGKEIKFLLHFVKESKQDESGMPNNRFLAERTGGTYSTLKVQPAELEDSGVYFCASSQDLRGGWFFGPGTRLTVL.

The CDR3 spells CASSLAWTGKETQYF. In nucleotides, the CDR3 is TGTGCCAGCAGCTTAGCTTGGACAGGGAAAGAGACCCAGTACTTC. The chain links TRBV7-8 to TRBJ2-5, with 8 bases identical to TRBD1. CDR1 SGHVS and CDR2 FQNEAQ come from the germline V gene. V shed 0 bases, J shed 3 bases, and the junction held 3 bases outside the gene matches. There are 15 residues in the CDR3.

The V gene is TRBV6-5, the J gene TRBJ1-1; D uncertain. The V end was cut by 0 bases, the J end by 11 bases, with 13 bases between. The CDR3 extends over 13 amino acids. CDR1 and CDR2 from the germline V gene are MNHEY and SVGAGI. CDR3 loop: CASSYSEGGLAFF. The CDR3 DNA sequence: TGTGCCAGCAGTTACTCGGAAGGAGGGTTGGCTTTCTTT.

The genes are TRBV29-1 and TRBJ2-7; 10 nucleotides agree with TRBD1. The CDR3 totals 14 residues. With 2 bases clipped from V and 3 bases from J, the junction kept 4 bases outside the gene matches. CDR1 and CDR2 from the germline V gene are SQVTM and ANQGSEA. The CDR3 protein is CSVESGTGVYEQYF. In DNA form, the CDR3 reads TGCAGCGTTGAATCCGGGACAGGGGTCTACGAGCAGTACTTC.

With respect to this clone: Other DNA sequences in the sample encode the same CDR3. The rearrangement joins TRBV30 to TRBJ1-1; D remains unclear. V gave up 0 bases and J gave up 5 bases, with 4 bases separating them. The CDR3 runs to 11 residues. Per the germline V gene, CDR1 is GTSNPN and CDR2 is SVGIG (reference sequence). This chain's CDR3 is CAWSVGTEAFF. For the CDR3, the DNA is TGTGCCTGGAGTGTAGGGACTGAAGCTTTCTTT.

The chain uses TRBV4-1 and TRBJ1-5; D is ambiguous. Trimming removed 0 bases from V and 0 bases from J, with 9 bases in between. Germline CDR1 is MGHRA and CDR2 is YSYEKL. There are 16 residues in the CDR3. This CDR3 reads CASSQDFSYSNQPQHF. The CDR3 bases are TGCGCCAGCAGCCAAGATTTCAGTTATAGCAATCAGCCCCAGCATTTT.

To note about this clone: The same CDR3 can be traced to other DNA sequences in this sample. V usage is TRBV6-5 and J usage is TRBJ2-7; the match to TRBD1 covers 8 bases. The CDR3 is 13 amino acids. Germline loops: CDR1 MNHEY, CDR2 SVGAGI. With V trimmed by 5 bases and J by 3 bases, 3 bases remained unmatched. The CDR3 coding sequence is TGTGCCAGCAGTCTTGACAGGGGCTACGAGCAGTACTTC. This gives the protein CASSLDRGYEQYF.

This clone turned up a few times. V and J are TRBV7-9 and TRBJ1-1, with 7 bases aligning to TRBD1. Germline values: CDR1 SEHNR, CDR2 FQNEAQ (reference sequence). CDR3 length: 14 amino acids. The V gene end was trimmed by 1 base and the J gene end by 7 bases; junction bases not matched to a gene: 6. CDR3 region: CASSLGQGGDEAFF. The DNA for the CDR3 is TGTGCCAGCAGCTTAGGACAGGGCGGGGATGAAGCTTTCTTT.

The rearrangement uses TRBV7-2 and TRBJ2-7; TRBD2 matches 11 bases. With 8 bases clipped from V and 1 base from J, the junction kept 4 bases outside the gene matches. CDR3 length: 14 residues. From germline, CDR1 is SGHTA and CDR2 FQGNSA. The chain's CDR3 is CASVLAGASYEQYF. In nucleotides, the CDR3 is TGTGCCAGCGTACTAGCGGGGGCTTCCTACGAGCAGTACTTC.

This chain links TRBV6-5 with TRBJ2-1; D ambiguous. Germline-derived CDR1 and CDR2 are MNHEY and SVGAGI. The germline V and J ends were trimmed by 7 bases and 8 bases, with 9 bases remaining between them. CDR3 length equals 11 residues. CDR3 amino acids: CASTGGDEQFF. The CDR3 nucleotides are TGTGCCAGCACAGGTGGGGATGAGCAGTTCTTC.

This chain uses TRBV29-1 with TRBJ1-3; 7 nucleotides agree with TRBD1. The junction had 8 bases not matched to a gene; V was cut back by 5 bases and J by 7 bases. Germline V lookup: CDR1 SQVTM, CDR2 ANQGSEA. This CDR3 has 13 amino acids. CDR3 sequence reads: CSVIPTGWNTIYF. Written as DNA, the CDR3 is TGCAGCGTTATCCCGACAGGGTGGAACACCATATATTTT.

The J gene is TRBJ2-3, the V gene TRBV11-2, with D unresolved. Germline CDR1 SGHAT, CDR2 FQNNGV. With 2 bases removed from V and 7 bases from J, the gap between germline ends came to 7 bases. The CDR3 totals 12 residues. The CDR3: CASSLSVNTQYF. As DNA, the CDR3 is TGTGCCAGCAGCTTAAGTGTGAATACGCAGTATTTT.